Below are 31 T cell receptor beta chains sequenced from a single sample in a study of T cells in Graves' hyperthyroidism and ophthalmopathy. Amplification of TCR beta CDR3 regions was performed using RNA transcripts as template. HTBI primers drove first-round RT-PCR of the TCR CDR3. One entry per CDR3 protein, called by TCRdb with MiXCR from the multiplex PCR reads. The profile shows around 350,000 distinct CDR3 sequences, over 15% of them singletons. The sequenced sample consisted of blood. These TCRs come from a woman under 30 with Graves' hyperthyroidism.

This clonotype appeared many times. The chain carries TRBV6-1 and TRBJ2-7; the D gene is possibly TRBD1 (6 bases). There are 14 residues in the CDR3. V was cut by 7 bases and J by 7 bases, with 20 bases left in between. The germline CDR1 and CDR2 sequences are MNHNS and SASEGT. CDR3 residues: CASTQDWEGGEQYF. DNA of the CDR3: TGTGCCAGCACCCAGGACTGGGAAGGGGGAGAGCAGTACTTC.

On this clonotype itself: Just one base apart from a much larger clone, this may be a read error. This chain uses TRBV7-3 with TRBJ2-5; 8 positions match TRBD2. Germline V gene sequence: CDR1 SGHTA, CDR2 FQGTGA. This CDR3 spans 14 amino acids. Here the CDR3 reads CAISPTGTRETQYF. DNA for the CDR3: TGTGCCATCAGCCCGACCGGGACTAGAGAGACCCAGTACTTC.

This clonotype was seen ten or more times. The chain joins TRBV12-3 or TRBV12-4 to TRBJ2-2, with D perhaps TRBD2 (6 bases). This CDR3 is built from 16 residues. V shed 6 bases and J shed 4 bases, with 18 bases lying between them. The CDR3 DNA follows: TGTGCCAGCAGGGGGGACCACCTCGGGGGCACCGGGGAGCTGTTTTTT. Translation gives CASRGDHLGGTGELFF.

The chain combines TRBV6-1 with TRBJ1-2, with TRBD1 identical over 9 bases. Trimming at V came to 4 bases and at J to 2 bases, leaving 11 bases not matched to a gene. There are 17 residues in the CDR3. Germline V CDR1 and CDR2: MNHNS, SASEGT. CDR3 loop: CASSGDRDPVVNYGYTF. Written as DNA, the CDR3 is TGTGCCAGCAGTGGGGACAGGGACCCGGTAGTCAACTATGGCTACACCTTC.

At least ten counts were recorded for this clonotype. V is TRBV5-1 and J is TRBJ2-7; D unclear. CDR1 and CDR2 from the germline V gene are SGHRS and YFSETQ. Trimming cost V 3 bases and J 2 bases, with 15 bases left between them. This CDR3 has 15 residues. This CDR3 reads CASSSTAGPTYEQYF. The CDR3 region has the DNA TGCGCCAGCAGCTCCACAGCCGGACCGACCTACGAGCAGTACTTC.

This clonotype has at least ten counts. This chain links TRBV20-1 with TRBJ2-2; 10 bases fit TRBD1. Per germline, CDR1 DFQATT and CDR2 SNEGSKA (reference sequence). There are 14 residues in the CDR3. J was trimmed by 6 bases and V by 8 bases; bases with no gene match: 9. The CDR3 nucleotides are TGCAGTCCCAAGGACAGGGGGAGATCCGGGGAGCTGTTTTTT. Its protein is CSPKDRGRSGELFF.

This clonotype was recorded at least ten times. The chain uses TRBV27 and TRBJ1-1; 8 positions agree with TRBD1. V dropped 6 bases and J dropped 0; count of bases not matched to a gene: 12. CDR3 length equals 17 residues. The germline CDR1 and CDR2 sequences are MNHEY and SMNVEV (reference sequence). For the CDR3, the DNA is TGTGCCAGCAGACGAGACAGGGGTCCTAATTTGAACACTGAAGCTTTCTTT. It encodes CASRRDRGPNLNTEAFF.

This clonotype was counted many times. The gene calls are TRBV6-2 or TRBV6-3 and TRBJ2-3; 7 bases map to TRBD2. V dropped 8 bases and J dropped 3; count of bases not matched to a gene: 5. CDR1 and CDR2 from the germline V gene are MNHEY and SVGEGT. The CDR3 consists of 13 residues. The DNA for the CDR3 is TGTGCCAGCGCCCTAGCGGAGACAGATACGCAGTATTTT. This translates into CASALAETDTQYF.

Worth noting for this clonotype: A clone one base away is much larger, so this may be a read error. The V call is TRBV6-4, the J call TRBJ2-2, with 10 nucleotides matching TRBD2. The CDR3 runs 17 residues. Germline lookup yields CDR1 MRHNA and CDR2 SNTAGT. Germline trimming cut 10 bases from V and 6 bases from J; bases unmatched to any gene: 17. The chain's CDR3 is CATTGLARGPSPGELFF. The CDR3 DNA follows: TGTGCCACCACGGGACTAGCGCGGGGCCCTTCCCCCGGGGAGCTGTTTTTT.

Only a few counts were recorded for this clonotype. The chain links TRBV10-2 to TRBJ2-2, with TRBD2 matching over 13 bases. The germline V gene has CDR1 WSHSY and CDR2 SAAADI. The V segment lost 7 bases and the J segment 4 bases; nucleotides outside the gene matches: 9. This CDR3 has 17 amino acids. In DNA form, the CDR3 reads TGCGCCAGCATGAGAATACTAGCGGGGGGGCGCACCGGGGAGCTGTTTTTT. It is translated as CASMRILAGGRTGELFF.

This clonotype was counted at least ten times. CDR3 region: CASSLGGGVGTEAFF. CDR3 in DNA: TGTGCCAGCAGCTTAGGAGGCGGGGTAGGCACTGAAGCTTTCTTT. The V call is TRBV7-3, the J call TRBJ1-1, with D hard to call. The germline V gene has CDR1 SGHTA and CDR2 FQGTGA. With 2 bases removed from V and 4 bases from J, the gap between germline ends came to 14 bases. The length of the CDR3 is 15 residues.

There are many counts of this clonotype. In DNA form, the CDR3 reads TGTGCCAGCAAGCCACACAGGAGGCGGGAGACCCAGTACTTC. The encoded protein is CASKPHRRRETQYF. V is TRBV2 and J is TRBJ2-5, with D perhaps matching TRBD1 or TRBD2 (5 bases each). The ends were cut back, 7 bases at V and 5 bases at J, with 17 bases in the middle. CDR3 size: 14 residues. Germline CDR1 reads SNHLY; CDR2 reads FYNNEI. The whole variable domain, filled in from reference TRBV2 and TRBJ2-5, reads EPEVTQTPSHQVTQMGQEVILRCVPISNHLYFYWYRQILGQKVEFLVSFYNNEISEKSEIFDDQFSVERPDGSNFTLKIRSTKLEDSAMYFCASKPHRRRETQYFGPGTRLLVL.

The sample holds many counts of this clonotype. The chain uses TRBV20-1 and TRBJ2-7, with D uncertain. Trimming shortened V by 6 bases and J by 5 bases, and 11 bases separated the two germline ends. The CDR3 is 11 residues long. CDR1 is DFQATT and CDR2 is SNEGSKA in the germline V gene (reference sequence). The CDR3 region has the DNA TGCAGTGCCCTGAACGGCCACGAGCAGTACTTC. Amino acids: CSALNGHEQYF.

This clonotype was counted many times. This sequence may be a read error, since a much larger clone differs from it by one base. The CDR3 reads CASSLSGQEAQYF. The CDR3 coding sequence is TGTGCCAGCAGTTTGTCAGGCCAAGAGGCCCAGTACTTC. The chain employs TRBV12-3 or TRBV12-4 and TRBJ2-5; D unresolved. The length of the CDR3 is 13 residues.

The chain has TRBV27 and TRBJ2-4; possible D gene TRBD1, 7 bases. Trimming pared 4 bases from V and 0 bases from J, leaving 13 bases between. Looked up from germline, CDR1 is MNHEY and CDR2 is SMNVEV (reference sequence). The CDR3 has 16 amino acids. Written as DNA, the CDR3 is TGTGCCAGCAGTTCGACAGGGCGGGGAGCCAAAAACATTCAGTACTTC. It encodes CASSSTGRGAKNIQYF.

This clonotype was recorded many times. V gene TRBV7-8 combines with J gene TRBJ2-7, with D possibly TRBD1 on 5 matching bases. This CDR3 spans 15 amino acids. Trimming pared 5 bases from V and 3 bases from J, leaving 17 bases between. Per the germline V gene, CDR1 is SGHVS and CDR2 is FQNEAQ. The CDR3 region is CASSQDSETFYEQYF. In DNA form, the CDR3 reads TGTGCCAGCAGCCAAGACAGTGAAACTTTCTACGAGCAGTACTTC.

This clonotype has a count of ten or more. The chain employs TRBV6-1 and TRBJ2-7, with D perhaps being TRBD1 or TRBD2 (5 bases each). CDR1 is MNHNS, CDR2 SASEGT, per germline. The CDR3 loop spans 13 amino acids. With 8 bases removed from V and 2 bases from J, the gap between germline ends came to 13 bases. The DNA for the CDR3 is TGTGCCAGCCCCCGGGACCGGCCCTACGAGCAGTACTTC. It is translated as CASPRDRPYEQYF.

This clonotype was recorded at least ten times. This chain links TRBV6-5 with TRBJ1-1; no firm D call. Germline lookup yields CDR1 MNHEY and CDR2 SVGAGI. CDR3 length: 13 residues. The ends were cut back, 11 bases at V and 5 bases at J, with 18 bases in the middle. CDR3 loop: CAVKRTTRTEAFF. The CDR3 nucleotides are TGTGCCGTTAAAAGGACGACACGAACTGAAGCTTTCTTT.

Remarks on this clonotype: A clone one base away is much larger, so this may be a read error. The chain joins TRBV7-6 to TRBJ1-4; D may be TRBD1 (6 bases). Trimming pared 5 bases from V and 8 bases from J, leaving 18 bases between. The germline gives CDR1 SGHVS, CDR2 FNYEAQ. The CDR3 covers 15 residues. The CDR3 is CASSLSDRNEEKLFF. In nucleotides, the CDR3 is TGTGCCAGCAGCCTCTCTGACAGGAACGAGGAAAAACTGTTTTTT.

This clonotype appeared a few times. The V and J genes are TRBV18 and TRBJ1-1, with D perhaps matching TRBD1 (5 bases). Looked up from germline, CDR1 is KGHSH and CDR2 is LQKENI. This CDR3 region has 14 residues. V lost 3 bases, J lost 3 bases, and 11 bases lay in between. The chain's CDR3 is CASSPALGDTEAFF. The CDR3 nucleotides are TGTGCCAGCTCACCGGCCTTGGGGGACACTGAAGCTTTCTTT.

The sample holds many counts of this clonotype. V gene TRBV28 combines with J gene TRBJ1-2; tentatively, D is TRBD1 (6 bases). CDR3 length: 15 amino acids. Between the trimmed V and J ends, which lost 3 bases and 8 bases, there was a span of 19 bases. Germline-derived CDR1 and CDR2 are MDHEN and SYDVKM. The CDR3 DNA sequence: TGTGCCAGCAGTTTGGGGGGCCTCAGGGGTAGGGGCTACACCTTC. It yields the protein CASSLGGLRGRGYTF.

This clonotype has only a few counts. V gene TRBV6-2 or TRBV6-3 combines with J gene TRBJ1-1; no definite D call. Germline CDR1 and CDR2: MNHEY and SVGEGT. The ends were cut back, 6 bases at V and 3 bases at J, with 11 bases in the middle. The CDR3 is 13 residues long. The CDR3 DNA reads as TGTGCCAGCAGGGGCGGTGGGCACACTGAAGCTTTCTTT. Its translation: CASRGGGHTEAFF.

V gene TRBV18 combines with J gene TRBJ2-7; 15 bases agree with TRBD2. The junction had 7 bases not matched to a gene; V was cut back by 6 bases and J by 1 base. This CDR3 is 17 amino acids long. The germline CDR1 and CDR2 sequences are KGHSH and LQKENI. This chain's CDR3 is CASSPGLAGGRSYEQYF. In DNA, the CDR3 is TGTGCCAGCTCCCCGGGACTAGCGGGGGGTCGTTCCTACGAGCAGTACTTC.

This clonotype showed up many times. V gene TRBV9 combines with J gene TRBJ2-5; D is unclear. Between the trimmed V and J ends, which lost 1 base and 3 bases, there was a span of 7 bases. This CDR3 has 13 amino acids. Germline V gene data show CDR1 as SGDLS and CDR2 as YYNGEE. CDR3 sequence (DNA): TGTGCCAGCAGCGTACGGCCTGAAGAGACCCAGTACTTC. Translation gives CASSVRPEETQYF. Together with reference TRBV9 and TRBJ2-5, the CDR3 gives the full variable domain: DSGVTQTPKHLITATGQRVTLRCSPRSGDLSVYWYQQSLDQGLQFLIQYYNGEERAKGNILERFSAQQFPDLHSELNLSSLELGDSALYFCASSVRPEETQYFGPGTRLLVL.

This clonotype was picked up many times. This sequence may be a read error, since a much larger clone differs from it by one base. The chain employs TRBV27 and TRBJ1-1; 8 nucleotides line up with TRBD1. The germline CDR1 and CDR2 sequences are MNHEY and SMNVEV (reference sequence). Unmatched junction bases numbered 4, after V lost 4 bases and J lost 6 bases. The CDR3 loop spans 13 amino acids. CDR3 residues: CASSSGQGSEAFF. The CDR3 DNA reads TGTGCCAGCAGTTCAGGACAGGGATCTGAAGCTTTCTTT.

The chain employs TRBV20-1 and TRBJ1-1; 9 positions match TRBD1. CDR3 length: 14 amino acids. Per the germline V gene, CDR1 is DFQATT and CDR2 is SNEGSKA (reference sequence). J was trimmed by 4 bases and V by 4 bases; bases with no gene match: 7. CDR3 in DNA: TGCAGTGCTACAAAACAGGGGGCTAGCACTGAAGCTTTCTTT. It codes for CSATKQGASTEAFF.

This clonotype was recorded many times. The chain links TRBV5-1 to TRBJ2-7, with 10 bases aligning to TRBD2. Germline CDR1 and CDR2: SGHRS and YFSETQ. Trimming took 0 bases from V and 4 from J; bases not matched to a gene: 7. The CDR3 totals 16 residues. The CDR3 DNA reads as TGCGCCAGCAGCTTGGCCCTAGCGGGAGACTTTTACGAGCAGTACTTC. Protein product: CASSLALAGDFYEQYF.

The chain joins TRBV4-1 to TRBJ2-7; 7 bases are a match to TRBD1. CDR3 size: 14 residues. Germline CDR1 is MGHRA and CDR2 is YSYEKL. Trimming took 10 bases from V and 0 from J; bases not matched to a gene: 9. CDR3 nucleotides: TGCGCCACCGCCGCCGGGACAGCCTCCTACGAGCAGTACTTC. Translated: CATAAGTASYEQYF.

The rearrangement joins TRBV5-1 to TRBJ1-3; D gene ambiguous. Germline V lookup: CDR1 SGHRS, CDR2 YFSETQ. The V gene lost 3 bases and the J gene lost 0 bases, with 7 bases spanning the gap. The CDR3 has 14 amino acids. The CDR3 loop reads CASSSAPSGNTIYF. As DNA, the CDR3 is TGCGCCAGCAGCTCTGCCCCCTCTGGAAACACCATATATTTT.

Many counts were recorded for this clonotype. The gene calls are TRBV12-3 or TRBV12-4 and TRBJ1-1; D is unresolved. Trimming pared 1 base from V and 10 bases from J, leaving 7 bases between. The CDR3 sequence is 11 residues long. CDR3 residues: CASSLVSGAFF. The CDR3 bases are TGTGCCAGCAGTTTAGTCTCTGGAGCTTTCTTT.

The chain uses TRBV12-3 or TRBV12-4 and TRBJ2-7; maybe TRBD2 (6 bases). CDR3 length: 15 amino acids. The ends were cut back, 1 base at V and 3 bases at J, with 13 bases in the middle. This CDR3 reads CASSLGGTDLYEQYF. CDR3 nucleotide sequence: TGTGCCAGCAGTTTAGGCGGGACTGACCTCTACGAGCAGTACTTC.